This entry describes one TCR beta chain. Its cognate antigen is unknown. Germline V lookup: CDR1 SGHTA, CDR2 FQGNSA. Trimming pared 2 bases from V and 4 bases from J, leaving 11 bases between. CDR3 length equals 14 residues. Then a second PCR, running roughly 7 to 11 cycles, was carried out with a sample-barcoded 5' primer and a J-beta primer mix. In TCRdb, the 5' RACE reads were re-called with MiXCR into one record per CDR3 protein. The sample lists about 640,000 distinct CDR3 sequences, about 54% seen once, with over 35% in the top ten. The sample is drawn from a study of blood T cells in healthy people across ages. Study-level results: Roughly linearly, TCR beta diversity per million T cells fell as age increased.

The sample providers were healthy Caucasian people from Russia, aged about 6 to 90. The rearrangement joins TRBV7-2 to TRBJ1-2; tentatively, D is TRBD1 (6 bases). The sequence came from a man between 60 and 70 years old in good health. The source material was blood. This chain's CDR3 is CASSLRRGAYGYTF. The CDR3 nucleotides read TGTGCCAGCAGCTTACGCCGGGGGGCCTATGGCTACACCTTC.